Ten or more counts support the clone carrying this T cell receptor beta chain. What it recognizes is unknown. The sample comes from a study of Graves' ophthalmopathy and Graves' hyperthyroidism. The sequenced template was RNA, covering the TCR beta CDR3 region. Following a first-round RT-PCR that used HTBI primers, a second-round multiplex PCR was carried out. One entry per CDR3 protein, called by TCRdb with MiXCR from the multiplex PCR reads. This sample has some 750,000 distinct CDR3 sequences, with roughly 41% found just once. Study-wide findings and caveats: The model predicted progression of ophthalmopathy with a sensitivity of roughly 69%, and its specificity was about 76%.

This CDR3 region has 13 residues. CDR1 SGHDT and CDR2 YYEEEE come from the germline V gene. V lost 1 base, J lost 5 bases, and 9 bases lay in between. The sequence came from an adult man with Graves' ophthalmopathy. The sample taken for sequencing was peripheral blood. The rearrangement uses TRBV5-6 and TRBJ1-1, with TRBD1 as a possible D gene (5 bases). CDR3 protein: CASSLKGETEAFF. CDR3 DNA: TGTGCCAGCAGCTTGAAAGGGGAAACTGAAGCTTTCTTT.